The T cell receptor (beta chain) described here comes from a study of blood T cell repertoires in COVID-19. The wider study: The origin of the acute and convalescent COVID-19 samples was the United States, Italy and Spain. PBMCs, B-cell-depleted T cells, or T cells were the source of the cDNA or gDNA that made up the material.

In the original workflow: Reference gene primer amplification gave nucleated cell count estimates. Here immunoSEQ multiplex PCR was the method, and the copy in TCRdb shows in-frame clones only, minus some. That table is the source of V, J and clone size, and D and trimming were worked out from the DNA. There are about 140,000 clones in the sample; 75% to 90% occur only once, and approximately 3% lies in the top ten. V lost 7 bases and J lost 2; bases outside the gene matches: 7. The CDR3 is 15 residues long. The germline V gene has CDR1 LNHDA and CDR2 SQIVND (reference sequence). The specimen was peripheral blood. The chain couples TRBV19 to TRBJ2-1, with 8 bases lining up with TRBD2. This receptor was identified in a woman aged 55 to 70 with active COVID-19. The CDR3 nucleotides are TGTGCCAGTACCCGGGGGGGGTCCGCCTACAATGAGCAGTTCTTC. The encoded protein is CASTRGGSAYNEQFF.